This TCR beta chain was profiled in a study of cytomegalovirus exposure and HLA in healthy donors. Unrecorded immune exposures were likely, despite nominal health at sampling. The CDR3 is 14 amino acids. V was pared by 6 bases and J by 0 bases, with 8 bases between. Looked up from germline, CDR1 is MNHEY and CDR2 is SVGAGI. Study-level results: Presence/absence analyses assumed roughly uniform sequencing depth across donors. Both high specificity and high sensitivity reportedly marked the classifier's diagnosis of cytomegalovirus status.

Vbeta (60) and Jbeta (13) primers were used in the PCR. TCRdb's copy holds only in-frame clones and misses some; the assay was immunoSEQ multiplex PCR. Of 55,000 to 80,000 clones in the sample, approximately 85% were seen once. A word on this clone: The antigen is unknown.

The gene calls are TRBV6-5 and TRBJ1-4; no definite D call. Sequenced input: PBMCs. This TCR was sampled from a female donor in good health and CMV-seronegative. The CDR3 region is CASRGAATNEKLFF. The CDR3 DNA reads TGTGCCAGCAGGGGCGCCGCAACTAATGAAAAACTGTTTTTT.